This TCR beta chain was profiled in a study of blood T cell repertoires in COVID-19. Overall study context: The samples span acute and convalescent COVID-19 from the United States, Italy and Spain. Sources were T cells, B-cell-depleted T cells, or PBMCs; the material itself was cDNA or gDNA.

J was trimmed by 0 bases and V by 8 bases; bases with no gene match: 5. Germline loops: CDR1 MGHRA, CDR2 YSYEKL. This CDR3 spans 14 amino acids. The assay was immunoSEQ multiplex PCR, and TCRdb's table has in-frame clones only and misses some. The sample lists about 200,000 clones; 83% were seen once. Participants came from about 23 US areas, aged about 18 to 95 years. In the 2 weeks before study entry, exposed participants met a COVID-19 case, which was PCR-confirmed or clinician-diagnosed. The V call is TRBV4-1, the J call TRBJ1-2, with 8 bases identical to TRBD1. Material: PBMCs or T cells enriched from blood (not recorded which). The receptor comes from a woman aged 45-59 years who had been exposed to COVID-19. The CDR3 DNA reads as TGCGCCAGCTTCGGGACAGGTGCTAACTATGGCTACACCTTC. This gives the protein CASFGTGANYGYTF.